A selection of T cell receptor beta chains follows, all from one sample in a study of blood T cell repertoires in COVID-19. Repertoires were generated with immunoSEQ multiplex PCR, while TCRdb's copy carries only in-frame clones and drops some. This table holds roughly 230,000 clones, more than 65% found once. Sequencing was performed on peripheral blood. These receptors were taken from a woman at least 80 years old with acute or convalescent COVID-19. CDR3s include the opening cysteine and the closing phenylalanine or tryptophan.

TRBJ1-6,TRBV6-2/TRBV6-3,CASSYSDRVNSPLHF
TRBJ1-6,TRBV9,CASSVLPRTGDNSPLHF
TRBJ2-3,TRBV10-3,CAISDRGRDGTDTQYF
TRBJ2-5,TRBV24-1,CATSDPRGARETQYF
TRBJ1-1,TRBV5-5,CASSFLRGSEAFF
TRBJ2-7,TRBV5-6,CASSPAPETYEQYF
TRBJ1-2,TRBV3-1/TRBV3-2,CASSQPGQAGGGYTF
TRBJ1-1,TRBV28,CASSLDWSGRDTEAFF
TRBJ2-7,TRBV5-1,CASSQGTSGRVSYEQYF
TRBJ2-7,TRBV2,CASGGRGRGQQYF
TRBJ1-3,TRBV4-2,CASSQRQGQTGNTIYF
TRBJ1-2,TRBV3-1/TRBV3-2,CASSQDETTGLGYTF
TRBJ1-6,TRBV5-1,CASSWDRGGSPLHF
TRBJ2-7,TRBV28,CASSPSDRGHEQYF
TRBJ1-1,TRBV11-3,CASSFSRNTEAFF
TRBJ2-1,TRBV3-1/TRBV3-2,CASSQVPGQGAEQFF
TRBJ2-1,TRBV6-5,CASASSGPYNEQFF
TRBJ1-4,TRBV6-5,CASRRDQNEKLFF
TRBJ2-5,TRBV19,CASSRGGGGPQETQYF
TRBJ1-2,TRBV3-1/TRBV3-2,CASSRVGYGYTF
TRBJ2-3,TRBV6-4,CASSVAGGGADTQYF
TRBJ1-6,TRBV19,CASADRFPSPLHF
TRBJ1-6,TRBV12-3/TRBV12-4,CASSSTGNSPLHF
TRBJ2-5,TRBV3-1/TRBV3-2,CASSPSGVGYQETQYF
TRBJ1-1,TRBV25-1,CASSEVGRGGTEAFF
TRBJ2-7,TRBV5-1,CASSSLLAGEYEQYF
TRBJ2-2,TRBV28,CASSLKRSIAEIWELFF
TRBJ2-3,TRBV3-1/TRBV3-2,CASSLGDTQYF
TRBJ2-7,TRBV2,CASTLGQLSSYEQYF
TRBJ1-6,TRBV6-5,CASQGADNSPLHF
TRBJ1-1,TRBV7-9,CASSSDRWGAEAFF
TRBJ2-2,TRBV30,CAWSGLGRTGELFF
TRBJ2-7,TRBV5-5,CASSQGLAASYEQYF
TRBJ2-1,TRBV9,CASSRTSTDNEQFF
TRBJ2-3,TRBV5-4,CASSLPGQGGTDTQYF
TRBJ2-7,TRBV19,CASSIRDISSYEQYF
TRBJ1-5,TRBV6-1,CASSEVTQPQHF
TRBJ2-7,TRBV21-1,CAKTVGLSYEQYF
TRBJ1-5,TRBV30,CAWREPQGSLGPQHF
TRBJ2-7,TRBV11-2,CASSLVMASGRTYEQYF
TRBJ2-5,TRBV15,CATSLRDGTQYF
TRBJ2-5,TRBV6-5,CASNRQGSVLETQYF
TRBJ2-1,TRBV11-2,CASSLDFRNNEQFF
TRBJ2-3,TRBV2,CASSSGTGPTDTQYF
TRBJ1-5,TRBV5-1,CASSFSGQARQPQHF
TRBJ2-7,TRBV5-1,CASSLAEGYEQYF
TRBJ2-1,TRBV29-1,CSVGTSGTLEQFF
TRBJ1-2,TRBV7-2,CASSLEHLRDGYTF
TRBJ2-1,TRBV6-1,CASSAIRDSSYNEQFF
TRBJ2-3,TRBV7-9,CASSPWEAAQDTQYF
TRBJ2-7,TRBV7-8,CASRDTGPYEQYF
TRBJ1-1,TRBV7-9,CASSLDQEEAFF